This TCR beta chain was observed in a study of T cell responses to AZD1222 COVID-19 vaccine. Study-level points and caveats: Two doses of AZD1222 preceded a rise in Spike-specific TCR breadth and depth. Donors skewed white British and female; clonal diversity was possibly underestimated.

A remark on this clone: Antigen specificity is unknown.

Using immunoSEQ multiplex PCR, the repertoire was profiled, and TCRdb retains in-frame clones only, with some absent. The repertoire has around 35,000 clones, about 88% of them found once; the top ten carry approximately 6.2%. The CDR3 is made up of 14 amino acids. Germline V gene data show CDR1 as MDHEN and CDR2 as SYDVKM. V trimming: 9 bases; J trimming: 3 bases; junction bases outside the gene matches: 8. This sequence was found in an adult in good health. Sequenced here: peripheral blood, sampled on day 0 of AZD1222 vaccination. The genes are TRBV28 and TRBJ1-5, with TRBD1 matching over 7 bases. The CDR3 protein is CASTTGQLNQPQHF. DNA for the CDR3: TGTGCCAGTACTACGGGACAGCTCAATCAGCCCCAGCATTTT.